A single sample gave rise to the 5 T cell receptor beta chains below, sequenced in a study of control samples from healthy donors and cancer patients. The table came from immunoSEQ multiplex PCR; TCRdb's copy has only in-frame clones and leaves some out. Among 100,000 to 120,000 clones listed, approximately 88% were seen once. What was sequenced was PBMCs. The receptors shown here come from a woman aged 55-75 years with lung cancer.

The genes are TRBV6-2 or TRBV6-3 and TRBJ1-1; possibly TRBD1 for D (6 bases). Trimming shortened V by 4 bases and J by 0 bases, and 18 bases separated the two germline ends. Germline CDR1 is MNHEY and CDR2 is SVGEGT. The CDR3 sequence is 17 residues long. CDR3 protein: CASSFLRQERLNTEAFF. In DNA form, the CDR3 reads TGTGCCAGCAGTTTCCTTCGACAGGAAAGACTGAACACTGAAGCTTTCTTT.

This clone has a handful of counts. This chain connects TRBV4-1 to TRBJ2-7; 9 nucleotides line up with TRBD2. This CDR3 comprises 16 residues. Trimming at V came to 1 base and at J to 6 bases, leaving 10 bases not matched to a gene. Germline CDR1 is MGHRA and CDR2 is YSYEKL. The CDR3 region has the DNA TGCGCCAGCAGCCAAGGGGGACTAGCCCTACGTAGCGAGCAGTACTTC. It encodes CASSQGGLALRSEQYF.

The chain's CDR3 is CASSLLRGPAPVGGYTF. DNA of the CDR3: TGTGCCAGCAGTTTACTGCGGGGTCCCGCTCCCGTTGGTGGCTACACCTTC. The V gene is TRBV28, the J gene TRBJ1-2; D gene ambiguous. CDR1 and CDR2 (germline): MDHEN, SYDVKM. The germline V and J ends were trimmed by 2 bases and 7 bases, with 23 bases remaining between them. The CDR3 has 17 residues.

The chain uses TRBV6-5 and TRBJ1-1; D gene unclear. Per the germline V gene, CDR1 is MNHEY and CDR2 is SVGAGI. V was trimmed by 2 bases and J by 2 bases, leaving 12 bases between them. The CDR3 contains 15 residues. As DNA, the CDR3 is TGTGCCAGCAGTTACGGAGGCAGACTAAACACTGAAGCTTTCTTT. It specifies CASSYGGRLNTEAFF.

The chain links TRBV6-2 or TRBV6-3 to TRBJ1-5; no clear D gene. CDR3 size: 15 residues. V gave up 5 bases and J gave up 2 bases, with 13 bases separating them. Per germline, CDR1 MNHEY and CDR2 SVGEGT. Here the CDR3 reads CASSPGSKGNQPQHF. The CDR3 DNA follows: TGTGCCAGCAGTCCAGGAAGTAAGGGCAATCAGCCCCAGCATTTT.